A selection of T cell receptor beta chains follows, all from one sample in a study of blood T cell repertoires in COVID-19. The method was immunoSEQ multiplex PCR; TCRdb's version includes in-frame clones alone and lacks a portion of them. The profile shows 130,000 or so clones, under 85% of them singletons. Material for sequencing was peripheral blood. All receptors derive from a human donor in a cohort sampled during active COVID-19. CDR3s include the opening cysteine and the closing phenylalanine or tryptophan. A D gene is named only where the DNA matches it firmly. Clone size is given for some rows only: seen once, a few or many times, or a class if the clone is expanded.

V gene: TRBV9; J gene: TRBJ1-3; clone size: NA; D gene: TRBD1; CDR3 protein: CASSPRTGAAIYF; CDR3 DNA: TGTGCCAGCAGCCCCAGGACAGGAGCCGCGATATATTTT
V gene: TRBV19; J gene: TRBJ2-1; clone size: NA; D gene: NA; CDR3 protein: CASTYNGRDNEQFF; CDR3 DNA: TGTGCCAGTACCTATAATGGGCGGGACAATGAGCAGTTCTTC
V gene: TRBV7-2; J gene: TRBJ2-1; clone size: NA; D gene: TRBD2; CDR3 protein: CASSLIAGVWNEQFF; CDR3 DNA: TGTGCCAGCAGCTTAATAGCGGGAGTCTGGAATGAGCAGTTCTTC
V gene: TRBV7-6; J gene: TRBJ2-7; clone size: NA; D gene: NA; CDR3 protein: CASSLAVSGRYSYEQYF; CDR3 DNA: TGTGCCAGCAGCTTAGCGGTCAGCGGGCGTTACTCCTACGAGCAGTACTTC
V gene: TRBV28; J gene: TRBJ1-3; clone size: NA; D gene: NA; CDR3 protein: CASSSSPAGNTIYF; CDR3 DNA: TGTGCCAGCAGTTCATCCCCTGCGGGAAACACCATATATTTT
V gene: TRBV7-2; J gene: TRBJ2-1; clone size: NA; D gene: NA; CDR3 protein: CASSPGQRPNNEQFF; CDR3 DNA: TGTGCCAGCAGCCCCGGCCAGCGCCCTAACAATGAGCAGTTCTTC
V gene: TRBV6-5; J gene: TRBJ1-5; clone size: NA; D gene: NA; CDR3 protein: CASTGYSNQPQHF; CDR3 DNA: TGTGCCAGCACAGGGTATAGCAATCAGCCCCAGCATTTT
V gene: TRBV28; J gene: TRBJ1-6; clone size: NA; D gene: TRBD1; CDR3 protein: CASTTGVSPLHF; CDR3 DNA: TGTGCCAGCACAACAGGGGTTTCACCCCTCCACTTT
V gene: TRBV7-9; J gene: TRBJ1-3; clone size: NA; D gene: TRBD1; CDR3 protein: CASSLGGTGAGNTIYF; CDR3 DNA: TGTGCCAGCAGCTTAGGGGGGACAGGAGCAGGAAACACCATATATTTT
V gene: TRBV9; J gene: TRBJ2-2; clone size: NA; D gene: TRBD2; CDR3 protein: CASSVRGDPSTGELFF; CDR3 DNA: TGTGCCAGCAGCGTCCGGGGGGACCCGAGTACCGGGGAGCTGTTTTTT
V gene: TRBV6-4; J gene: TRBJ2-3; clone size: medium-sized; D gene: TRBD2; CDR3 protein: CASSEEAGRVDTQYF; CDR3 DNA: TGTGCCAGCAGTGAAGAAGCGGGGAGGGTAGATACGCAGTATTTT
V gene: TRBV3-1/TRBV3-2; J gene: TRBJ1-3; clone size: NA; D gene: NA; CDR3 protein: CASSIARSSGNTIYF; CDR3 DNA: TGTGCCAGCAGCATCGCGCGGAGCTCTGGAAACACCATATATTTT
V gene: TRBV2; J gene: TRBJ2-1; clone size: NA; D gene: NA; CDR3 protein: CASSGLVGINEQFF; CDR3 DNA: TGTGCCAGCAGTGGACTAGTGGGGATCAATGAGCAGTTCTTC
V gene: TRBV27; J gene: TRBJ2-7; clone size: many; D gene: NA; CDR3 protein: CASTTADGPGSNEQYF; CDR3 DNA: TGTGCCAGCACTACAGCGGACGGCCCCGGTAGTAACGAGCAGTACTTC
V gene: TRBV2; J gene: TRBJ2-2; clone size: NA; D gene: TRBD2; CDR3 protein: CASSEARWTSEIRGELFF; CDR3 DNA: TGTGCCAGCAGTGAAGCGCGATGGACTAGCGAAATCCGCGGGGAGCTGTTTTTT
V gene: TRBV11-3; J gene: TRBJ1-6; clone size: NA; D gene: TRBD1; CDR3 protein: CASSLNRGSPLHF; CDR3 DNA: TGTGCCAGCAGCTTAAACAGGGGTTCACCCCTCCACTTT
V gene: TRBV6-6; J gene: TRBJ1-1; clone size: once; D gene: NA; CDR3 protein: CASSPAGGRAEAFF; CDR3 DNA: TGTGCCAGCAGTCCAGCAGGAGGGCGGGCTGAAGCTTTCTTT
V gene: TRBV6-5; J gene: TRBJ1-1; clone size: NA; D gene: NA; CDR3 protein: CASAKRGNAAEAFF; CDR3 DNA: TGTGCCAGCGCTAAGCGGGGGAATGCGGCTGAAGCTTTCTTT
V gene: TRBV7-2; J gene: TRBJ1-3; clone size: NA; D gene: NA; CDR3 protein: CASSLAHLSSGNTIYF; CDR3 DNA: TGTGCCAGCAGCTTAGCTCACCTCAGCTCTGGAAACACCATATATTTT
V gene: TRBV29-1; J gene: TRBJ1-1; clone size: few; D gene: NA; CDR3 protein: CSVNRVNTEAFF; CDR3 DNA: TGCAGCGTAAACCGGGTCAACACTGAAGCTTTCTTT
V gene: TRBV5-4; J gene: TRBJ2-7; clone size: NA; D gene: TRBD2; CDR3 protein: CASSLGLAGTYEQYF; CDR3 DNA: TGTGCCAGCAGCTTGGGGTTAGCGGGCACCTACGAGCAGTACTTC
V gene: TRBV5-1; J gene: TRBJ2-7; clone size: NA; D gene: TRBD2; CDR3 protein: CASRERGLAGDEQYF; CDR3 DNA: TGCGCCAGCAGGGAGAGGGGACTAGCGGGAGACGAGCAGTACTTC
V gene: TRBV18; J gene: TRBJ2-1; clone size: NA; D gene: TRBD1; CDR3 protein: CASSHGQDNEQFF; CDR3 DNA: TGTGCCAGCTCACACGGACAGGACAATGAGCAGTTCTTC
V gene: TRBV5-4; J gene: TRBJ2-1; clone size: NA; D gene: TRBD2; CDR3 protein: CASSSGGMGAGVDEQFF; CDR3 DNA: TGTGCCAGCAGCTCGGGAGGTATGGGTGCGGGCGTGGATGAGCAGTTCTTC
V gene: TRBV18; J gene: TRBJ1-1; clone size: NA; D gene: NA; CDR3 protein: CASSPWTDNGEAFF; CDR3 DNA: TGTGCCAGCTCACCCTGGACAGATAACGGTGAAGCTTTCTTT
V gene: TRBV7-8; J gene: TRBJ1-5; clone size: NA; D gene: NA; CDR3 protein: CASSFAVGGGYSNQPQHF; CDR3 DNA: TGTGCCAGCAGCTTCGCGGTCGGGGGGGGATATAGCAATCAGCCCCAGCATTTT
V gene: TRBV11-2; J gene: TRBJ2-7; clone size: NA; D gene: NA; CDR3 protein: CASSYRDSYEQYF; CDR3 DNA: TGTGCCAGCAGCTACAGAGATTCCTACGAGCAGTACTTC
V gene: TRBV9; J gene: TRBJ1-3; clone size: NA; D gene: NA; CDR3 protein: CASSAQGSGNTIYF; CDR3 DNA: TGTGCCAGCAGCGCACAGGGATCTGGAAACACCATATATTTT
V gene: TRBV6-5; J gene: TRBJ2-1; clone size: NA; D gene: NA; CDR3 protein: CASTNERGSYNEQFF; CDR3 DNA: TGTGCCAGCACCAACGAACGGGGTTCCTACAATGAGCAGTTCTTC
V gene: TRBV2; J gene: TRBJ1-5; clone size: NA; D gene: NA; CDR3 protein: CASRGQPRQPQHF; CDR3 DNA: TGTGCCAGCAGGGGACAACCGAGGCAGCCCCAGCATTTT
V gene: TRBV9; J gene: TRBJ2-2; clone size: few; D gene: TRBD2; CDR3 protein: CASSSGLAANTGELFF; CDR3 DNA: TGTGCCAGCAGCTCGGGACTAGCTGCGAACACCGGGGAGCTGTTTTTT
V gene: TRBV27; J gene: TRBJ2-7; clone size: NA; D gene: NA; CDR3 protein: CATGGTTYEQYF; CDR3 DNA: TGTGCCACCGGCGGGACCACCTACGAGCAGTACTTC
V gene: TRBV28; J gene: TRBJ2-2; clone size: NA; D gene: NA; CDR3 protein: CASTPGQRETGELFF; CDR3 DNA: TGTGCCAGCACCCCGGGACAGCGGGAGACCGGGGAGCTGTTTTTT
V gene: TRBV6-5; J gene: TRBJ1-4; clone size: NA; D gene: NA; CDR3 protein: CASSYDPLNNEKLFF; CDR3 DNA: TGTGCCAGCAGTTACGATCCACTCAATAATGAAAAACTGTTTTTT
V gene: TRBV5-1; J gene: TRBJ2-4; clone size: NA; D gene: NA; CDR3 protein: CASSLAGDSKNIQYF; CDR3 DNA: TGCGCCAGCAGCTTGGCCGGAGACTCCAAAAACATTCAGTACTTC
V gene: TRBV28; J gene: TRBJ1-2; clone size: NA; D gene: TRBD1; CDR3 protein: CASATTGTDGEYGYTF; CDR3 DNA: TGTGCCAGCGCAACCACCGGGACAGACGGGGAATATGGCTACACCTTC
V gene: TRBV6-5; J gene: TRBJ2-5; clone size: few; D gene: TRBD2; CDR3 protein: CASSPTSGSYETQYF; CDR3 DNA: TGTGCCAGCAGTCCCACTAGCGGGAGTTATGAGACCCAGTACTTC
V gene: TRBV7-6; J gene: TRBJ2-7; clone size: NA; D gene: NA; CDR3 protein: CASSLKQGVYEQYF; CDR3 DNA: TGTGCCAGCAGCTTAAAACAGGGTGTCTACGAGCAGTACTTC
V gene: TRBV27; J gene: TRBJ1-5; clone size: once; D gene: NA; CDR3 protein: CASRENQGLPNQPQHF; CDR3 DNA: TGTGCCAGCAGGGAGAATCAGGGATTGCCCAATCAGCCCCAGCATTTT
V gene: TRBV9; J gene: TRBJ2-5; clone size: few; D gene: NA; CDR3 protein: CASSVNSLGTQYF; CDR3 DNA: TGTGCCAGCAGCGTGAACTCCCTTGGGACCCAGTACTTC
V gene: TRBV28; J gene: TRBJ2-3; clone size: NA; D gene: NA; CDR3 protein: CASSSGDPSTDTQYF; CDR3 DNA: TGTGCCAGCAGTTCGGGGGACCCATCCACAGATACGCAGTATTTT